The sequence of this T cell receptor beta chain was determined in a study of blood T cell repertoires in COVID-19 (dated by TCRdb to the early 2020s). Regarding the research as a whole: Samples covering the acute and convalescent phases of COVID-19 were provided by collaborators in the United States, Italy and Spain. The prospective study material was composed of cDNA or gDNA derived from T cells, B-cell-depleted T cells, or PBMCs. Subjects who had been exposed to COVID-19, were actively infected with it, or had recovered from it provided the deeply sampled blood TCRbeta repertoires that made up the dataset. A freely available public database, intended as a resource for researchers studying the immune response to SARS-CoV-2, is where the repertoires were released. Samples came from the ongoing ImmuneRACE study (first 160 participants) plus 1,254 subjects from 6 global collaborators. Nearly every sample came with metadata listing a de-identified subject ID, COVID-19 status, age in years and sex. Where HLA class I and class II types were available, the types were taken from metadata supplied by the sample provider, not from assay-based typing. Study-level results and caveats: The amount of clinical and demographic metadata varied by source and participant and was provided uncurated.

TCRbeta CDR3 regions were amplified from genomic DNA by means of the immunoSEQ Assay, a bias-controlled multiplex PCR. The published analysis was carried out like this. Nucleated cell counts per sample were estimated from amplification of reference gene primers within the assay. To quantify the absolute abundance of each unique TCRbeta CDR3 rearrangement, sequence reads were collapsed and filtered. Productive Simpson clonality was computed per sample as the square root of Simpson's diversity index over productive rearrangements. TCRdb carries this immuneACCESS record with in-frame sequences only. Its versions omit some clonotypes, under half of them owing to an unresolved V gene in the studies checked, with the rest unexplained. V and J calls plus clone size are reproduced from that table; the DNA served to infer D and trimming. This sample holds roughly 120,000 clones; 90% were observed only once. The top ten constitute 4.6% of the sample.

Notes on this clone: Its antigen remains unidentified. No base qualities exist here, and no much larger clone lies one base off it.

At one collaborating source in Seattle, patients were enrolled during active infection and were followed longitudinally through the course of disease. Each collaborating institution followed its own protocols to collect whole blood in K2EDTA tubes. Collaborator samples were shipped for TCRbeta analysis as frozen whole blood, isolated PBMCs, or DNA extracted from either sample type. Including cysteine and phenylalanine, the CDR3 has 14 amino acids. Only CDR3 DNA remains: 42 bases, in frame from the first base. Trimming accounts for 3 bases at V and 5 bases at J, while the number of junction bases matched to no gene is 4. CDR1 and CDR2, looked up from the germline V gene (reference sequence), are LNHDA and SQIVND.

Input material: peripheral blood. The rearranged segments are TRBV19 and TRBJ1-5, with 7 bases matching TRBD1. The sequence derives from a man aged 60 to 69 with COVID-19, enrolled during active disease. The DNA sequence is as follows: TGTGCCAGTAGTATCGACAGGGTAGATCAGCCCCAGCATTTT. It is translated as CASSIDRVDQPQHF.